The 30 T cell receptor beta chains below all came from one sample that was sequenced in a study of blood T cells in healthy people across ages. A second PCR, run for about 7 to 11 cycles, used a sample-barcoded 5' primer plus a J-beta primer mix. TCRdb reanalysed the 5' RACE reads using MiXCR and keeps one entry per CDR3 protein. In the table there are about 680,000 distinct CDR3 sequences, 45% to 50% of which are singletons. The sample consisted of blood. Every receptor here comes from a woman aged 55-70 years in good health.

In its sample, this clonotype was seen many times. The chain uses TRBV7-8 and TRBJ2-5; maybe TRBD2 (5 bases). This CDR3 has 12 residues. V dropped 6 bases and J dropped 5 bases, with 10 bases sitting between them. The germline gives CDR1 SGHVS, CDR2 FQNEAQ. The CDR3 loop reads CASSPRRETQYF. The CDR3 nucleotides are TGTGCCAGCAGTCCTAGGAGGGAGACCCAGTACTTC.

This clonotype showed up just a few times. The CDR3 DNA reads as TGCAGTGCAGCTAGCGGGAGCCCAGAGACCCAGTACTTC. It yields the protein CSAASGSPETQYF. This chain joins TRBV20-1 and TRBJ2-5; 10 bases are a match to TRBD2. This CDR3 has 13 amino acids. J lost 4 bases, V lost 6 bases, and 5 bases had no gene match. From germline, CDR1 is DFQATT and CDR2 SNEGSKA (reference sequence).

With regard to this clonotype: A much larger clone sits a single nucleotide away, making a read error possible. The chain couples TRBV7-6 to TRBJ2-1, with D maybe TRBD2 (5 bases). Between the trimmed V and J ends, which lost 4 bases and 5 bases, there was a span of 6 bases. The germline V gene has CDR1 SGHVS and CDR2 FNYEAQ. This CDR3 comprises 12 residues. In DNA, the CDR3 is TGTGCCAGCAGCTACGGGAACAATGAGCAGTTCTTC. Translated, it gives CASSYGNNEQFF.

The gene calls are TRBV5-1 and TRBJ2-1; TRBD2 aligns across 7 bases. V lost 3 bases to trimming and J lost 0 bases; unmatched junction nucleotides: 6. This CDR3 region has 16 residues. Germline V gene data show CDR1 as SGHRS and CDR2 as YFSETQ. This chain's CDR3 is CASSYEAGLSYNEQFF. CDR3 coding DNA: TGCGCCAGCAGCTACGAAGCGGGACTCTCCTACAATGAGCAGTTCTTC.

This clonotype was found a few times. V gene TRBV18 combines with J gene TRBJ1-1; the D is unclear. Trimming shortened V by 0 bases and J by 0 bases, and 5 bases separated the two germline ends. Germline values: CDR1 KGHSH, CDR2 LQKENI. The length of the CDR3 is 14 residues. CDR3 region: CASSPPKVNTEAFF. In DNA, the CDR3 is TGTGCCAGCTCACCACCGAAAGTGAACACTGAAGCTTTCTTT. Drawing the rest from reference TRBV18 and TRBJ1-1, the complete variable domain is NAGVMQNPRHLVRRRGQEARLRCSPMKGHSHVYWYRQLPEEGLKFMVYLQKENIIDESGMPKERFSAEFPKEGPSILRIQQVVRGDSAAYFCASSPPKVNTEAFFGQGTRLTVV.

This clonotype appeared a few times. V gene TRBV25-1 combines with J gene TRBJ1-2, with D perhaps matching TRBD1 (5 bases). In germline, CDR1 is MGHDK, CDR2 SYGVNS. Trimming stripped 1 base from V and 8 bases from J, with 17 bases between. The CDR3 is 15 residues long. DNA of the CDR3: TGTGCCAGCAGTGAATCGCAGGGTTTCCCCTTGGGCTACACCTTC. It encodes CASSESQGFPLGYTF.

This chain uses TRBV5-1 with TRBJ2-7; 10 positions agree with TRBD1. The CDR3 covers 16 residues. V was pared by 3 bases and J by 2 bases, with 8 bases of the junction left unmatched. Looked up from germline, CDR1 is SGHRS and CDR2 is YFSETQ. The DNA for the CDR3 is TGCGCCAGCAGCTATTTCGACAGGGGGCCAACCTACGAGCAGTACTTC. This sequence encodes CASSYFDRGPTYEQYF.

This clonotype occurred a few times. The gene calls are TRBV10-3 and TRBJ2-7, with unresolved D. Germline CDR1 is ENHRY and CDR2 is SYGVKD. V shed 0 bases and J shed 2 bases, with 5 bases lying between them. The CDR3 is 13 residues long. CDR3 bases: TGTGCCATCAGTGAGTCGACCCCCTACGAGCAGTACTTC. Protein sequence: CAISESTPYEQYF.

CDR3 nucleotide sequence: TGCAGCGTTGAAGTCCCCAGAGGGGCCAACGTCCTGACTTTC. Its translation is CSVEVPRGANVLTF. This chain connects TRBV29-1 to TRBJ2-6, with unresolved D. V gave up 1 base and J gave up 4 bases, with 8 bases separating them. In germline, CDR1 is SQVTM, CDR2 ANQGSEA. This CDR3 spans 14 amino acids.

The chain is built from TRBV27 and TRBJ1-2; D is possibly TRBD1 (5 bases). CDR3 length equals 14 residues. Germline V gene lookup returns CDR1 MNHEY and CDR2 SMNVEV (reference sequence). The V and J ends lost 6 bases and 3 bases respectively, with 14 bases between them. CDR3 sequence: CASRRDGSYYGYTF. The CDR3 DNA follows: TGTGCCAGCAGGCGGGACGGAAGCTACTATGGCTACACCTTC.

The chain combines TRBV7-2 with TRBJ1-2; no firm D call. This CDR3 region has 13 residues. The ends were cut back, 0 bases at V and 8 bases at J, with 10 bases in the middle. Germline-derived CDR1 and CDR2 are SGHTA and FQGNSA. The CDR3 nucleotides are TGTGCCAGCAGCTTAGCGGAAAGTGGAGGCTACACCTTC. Translation gives CASSLAESGGYTF.

In its sample, this clonotype was seen a few times. The CDR3 coding sequence is TGTGCCAGCAGCTTAAGAGACATGACCTCTGGCTACACCTTC. It specifies CASSLRDMTSGYTF. The chain joins TRBV7-2 to TRBJ1-2; no clear D. In germline, CDR1 is SGHTA, CDR2 FQGNSA. There are 14 residues in the CDR3. Trimming cost V 2 bases and J 7 bases, with 14 bases left between them. Variable domain in full (rest from reference TRBV7-2 and TRBJ1-2): GAGVSQSPSNKVTEKGKDVELRCDPISGHTALYWYRQSLGQGLEFLIYFQGNSAPDKSGLPSDRFSAERTGGSVSTLTIQRTQQEDSAVYLCASSLRDMTSGYTFGSGTRLTVV.

Written as DNA, the CDR3 is TGTGCCAGCAGCCATGTAGGGATTGGCTACACCTTC. This encodes CASSHVGIGYTF. This sequence joins TRBV3-1 and TRBJ1-2; D gene uncertain. Per the germline V gene, CDR1 is LGHDT and CDR2 is YNNKEL (reference sequence). CDR3 length: 12 amino acids. The V gene lost 3 bases and the J gene lost 7 bases, with 9 bases spanning the gap.

This clonotype was detected ten times or more. The rearrangement joins TRBV30 to TRBJ2-4; 9 positions agree with TRBD2. CDR3 length: 13 residues. Trimming cost V 0 bases and J 7 bases; bases outside gene matches: 1. Germline V CDR1 and CDR2: GTSNPN, SVGIG (reference sequence). CDR3 sequence (DNA): TGTGCCTGGAGTGTAAGCGGGAGGAACATTCAGTACTTC. Protein product: CAWSVSGRNIQYF.

The V gene is TRBV20-1, the J gene TRBJ2-1, with D perhaps TRBD2 (6 bases). V shed 3 bases and J shed 10 bases, with 13 bases lying between them. Germline CDR1 and CDR2: DFQATT and SNEGSKA (reference sequence). The CDR3 is 12 residues long. DNA of the CDR3: TGCAGTGCTAGTTCGGGAGTCTACGAGCAGTTCTTC. Translation: CSASSGVYEQFF.

This chain joins TRBV15 and TRBJ1-1, with TRBD1 matching over 9 bases. This CDR3 is 14 amino acids long. Germline V gene sequence: CDR1 LNHNV, CDR2 YYDKDF (reference sequence). J was trimmed by 7 bases and V by 3 bases; bases with no gene match: 6. CDR3 region: CATSRGPGQGEAFF. In nucleotides, the CDR3 is TGTGCCACCAGCAGGGGCCCGGGACAGGGTGAAGCTTTCTTT.

J is TRBJ1-6 and V is TRBV7-2; 10 bases are a match to TRBD1. Trimming at V came to 5 bases and at J to 0 bases, leaving 4 bases not matched to a gene. Looked up from germline, CDR1 is SGHTA and CDR2 is FQGNSA. This CDR3 region has 17 residues. In DNA form, the CDR3 reads TGTGCCAGCAGCCCTAGGACAGGGGGCTCCTATAATTCACCCCTCCACTTT. It is translated as CASSPRTGGSYNSPLHF. Variable domain in full (rest from reference TRBV7-2 and TRBJ1-6): GAGVSQSPSNKVTEKGKDVELRCDPISGHTALYWYRQSLGQGLEFLIYFQGNSAPDKSGLPSDRFSAERTGGSVSTLTIQRTQQEDSAVYLCASSPRTGGSYNSPLHFGNGTRLTVT.

This chain links TRBV20-1 with TRBJ2-3; possible D gene TRBD2, 5 bases. This CDR3 contains 14 residues. Germline V CDR1 and CDR2: DFQATT, SNEGSKA (reference sequence). Trimming took 7 bases from V and 0 from J, leaving 14 bases between them. CDR3 sequence reads: CSGRSGTSTDTQYF. The CDR3 DNA reads TGCAGTGGTCGGAGCGGCACTAGCACAGATACGCAGTATTTT.

This clonotype was counted only a few times. The chain uses TRBV29-1 and TRBJ2-5, with 7 positions matching TRBD2. V lost 4 bases and J lost 5; bases outside the gene matches: 4. CDR1 is SQVTM, CDR2 ANQGSEA, per germline. The CDR3 is 12 amino acids. In DNA, the CDR3 is TGCAGCGTTGTGCAGGGAGGGGAGACCCAGTACTTC. It translates to CSVVQGGETQYF.

This rearrangement joins TRBV7-8 to TRBJ2-7, with TRBD1 identical over 7 bases. The CDR3 loop spans 14 amino acids. The V gene end was trimmed by 5 bases and the J gene end by 1 base; junction bases not matched to a gene: 5. The germline V gene has CDR1 SGHVS and CDR2 FQNEAQ. The CDR3 region has the DNA TGTGCCAGCAGCCGAGACAGGGAATCCTACGAGCAGTACTTC. This sequence encodes CASSRDRESYEQYF.

The rearrangement joins TRBV9 to TRBJ1-2, with D tentatively TRBD1 (5 bases). The germline V gene encodes CDR1 SGDLS and CDR2 YYNGEE. The CDR3 runs to 13 residues. V was cut by 2 bases and J by 2 bases, with 7 bases left in between. CDR3 coding DNA: TGTGCCAGCAGCGTCGGGGGAAACTATGGCTACACCTTC. This codes for CASSVGGNYGYTF.

The rearrangement uses TRBV2 and TRBJ2-3; possible D gene TRBD1, 6 bases. The CDR3 contains 10 residues. V gave up 8 bases and J gave up 7 bases, with 7 bases separating them. The V gene's germline CDR1 is SNHLY and CDR2 FYNNEI. The CDR3 loop reads CASGGYTQYF. CDR3 coding DNA: TGTGCCAGCGGGGGCTATACGCAGTATTTT.

The gene calls are TRBV4-2 and TRBJ2-1; 8 positions match TRBD2. The CDR3 is 19 residues long. Germline CDR1 is LGHNA and CDR2 is YNFKEQ. J was trimmed by 2 bases and V by 3 bases; bases with no gene match: 15. The CDR3 sequence is CASSHAPSVIAGTYNEQFF. The CDR3 DNA is TGTGCCAGCAGCCACGCCCCCTCAGTAATAGCGGGGACCTACAATGAGCAGTTCTTC.

This clonotype was found a few times. The chain joins TRBV11-3 to TRBJ2-3; 10 bases fit TRBD2. Germline lookup yields CDR1 SGHNT and CDR2 YENEEA. The CDR3 covers 14 residues. V was pared by 4 bases and J by 6 bases, with 4 bases of the junction left unmatched. The CDR3 DNA reads TGTGCCAGCAGCTGGAGCGGGAGGGGGGATACGCAGTATTTT. It codes for CASSWSGRGDTQYF.

The V gene is TRBV28, the J gene TRBJ2-1; 11 bases are a match to TRBD2. CDR1 and CDR2 from the germline V gene are MDHEN and SYDVKM. Trimming took 8 bases from V and 3 from J; bases not matched to a gene: 9. The CDR3 totals 16 residues. CDR3 amino acids: CASPRPGTSGYNEQFF. The CDR3 nucleotides are TGTGCCAGCCCCAGACCCGGGACTAGCGGCTACAATGAGCAGTTCTTC.

The chain links TRBV7-2 to TRBJ2-1, with D possibly TRBD1 on 6 matching bases. Looked up from germline, CDR1 is SGHTA and CDR2 is FQGNSA. The CDR3 covers 15 residues. V was pared by 4 bases and J by 5 bases, with 15 bases between. DNA for the CDR3: TGTGCCAGCAGCTCCACCCGGGACATAAACAATGAGCAGTTCTTC. Translated: CASSSTRDINNEQFF. The whole variable domain, filled in from reference TRBV7-2 and TRBJ2-1, reads GAGVSQSPSNKVTEKGKDVELRCDPISGHTALYWYRQSLGQGLEFLIYFQGNSAPDKSGLPSDRFSAERTGGSVSTLTIQRTQQEDSAVYLCASSSTRDINNEQFFGPGTRLTVL.

The J gene is TRBJ2-6, the V gene TRBV4-3, with D hard to call. The germline V gene has CDR1 LGHNA and CDR2 YSLEER. V lost 2 bases and J 0 bases, leaving 11 bases between the germline ends. The CDR3 length is 17 residues. CDR3 sequence reads: CASSQQPSSSGANVLTF. In DNA form, the CDR3 reads TGCGCCAGCAGCCAACAACCAAGTAGCTCTGGGGCCAACGTCCTGACTTTC.

Note on this clonotype: This may be a read error: a much more frequent sequence differs by one nucleotide. This sequence joins TRBV16 and TRBJ2-4, with TRBD1 matching over 8 bases. This CDR3 spans 16 amino acids. V was pared by 3 bases and J by 15 bases, with 19 bases of the junction left unmatched. CDR1 is KGHSY and CDR2 is FQNENV in the germline V gene. Written as DNA, the CDR3 is TGTGCCAGCAGCCACTTCCCATCGGACAGGGCCCACGAGCTGTACTTC. It codes for CASSHFPSDRAHELYF.

DNA for the CDR3: TGTGCCAGCAGTCCTGAGGGGGGGGCGATGGGCTATGGCTACACCTTC. Protein sequence: CASSPEGGAMGYGYTF. The chain uses TRBV27 and TRBJ1-2, with TRBD1 as a possible D gene (6 bases). Germline-derived CDR1 and CDR2 are MNHEY and SMNVEV (reference sequence). This CDR3 has 16 residues. V was shortened by 5 bases and J by 4 bases, with 20 bases between the two germline ends.

The sample holds one count of this clonotype. CDR3 DNA sequence: TGTGCCAGCAGTGAGAGGTTTAACACTGAAGCTTTCTTT. It is translated as CASSERFNTEAFF. The chain carries TRBV2 and TRBJ1-1; D call uncertain. Germline V gene lookup returns CDR1 SNHLY and CDR2 FYNNEI. The CDR3 is made up of 13 amino acids. The ends were cut back, 3 bases at V and 2 bases at J, with 7 bases in the middle.